This TCR beta chain was sequenced during a study of OX40 agonist ivuxolimab in advanced cancers. TCRdb's copy holds only in-frame clones and misses some; the assay was immunoSEQ multiplex PCR. The profile covers some 83,000 clones, with about 81% appearing a single time and around 7.3% taken by the ten largest. CDR3 length: 14 residues. Trimming pared 0 bases from V and 7 bases from J, leaving 12 bases between. Germline loops: CDR1 KGHSH, CDR2 LQKENI. The sequencing used CD4+ or CD8+ T cells sorted from blood, collected in a trial of the OX40 agonist ivuxolimab. This TCR derives from an adult with an advanced solid tumor such as melanoma, head and neck, liver or kidney cancer. The chain joins TRBV18 to TRBJ1-1; D unresolved. Here the CDR3 reads CASSPPQDGIEAFF. The CDR3 DNA is TGTGCCAGCTCACCACCGCAGGATGGGATTGAAGCTTTCTTT.